These T cell receptor beta chains were read from a single sample in a study of control samples from healthy donors and cancer patients. Assay: immunoSEQ multiplex PCR; the TCRdb copy retains only in-frame clones and omits some. The profile shows 100,000 to 150,000 clones, over 75% of them singletons. The sample was blood. The origin of the receptors is a man aged 18-30 years in good health. The CDR3 runs from the conserved cysteine through the conserved F or W. Each record gives: clone size, J gene, V gene, D gene, CDR3 DNA, CDR3 protein. A D gene is named only where the DNA matches it firmly. Some rows mark clone size as missing; the rest say once, few, many or name a class of expanded clone.

few | TRBJ2-1 | TRBV27 | TRBD2 | TGTGCCAGCAGTTTCTTACCAATAACGGGACTAGCTAATAACAATGAGCAGTTCTTC | CASSFLPITGLANNNEQFF
- | TRBJ2-7 | TRBV2 | TRBD2 | TGTGCCAGCAGTGGAATCCGGACTAGCGGGAGCTACTACGAGCAGTACTTC | CASSGIRTSGSYYEQYF
- | TRBJ2-7 | TRBV4-3 | TRBD2 | TGCGCCAGCAGCCAAGTTCTAGCGGGAGACGAGCAGTACTTC | CASSQVLAGDEQYF
few | TRBJ2-2 | TRBV30 | TRBD1 | TGTGCCTGGAGTGGGGGACAGGGGGACACCGGGGAGCTGTTTTTT | CAWSGGQGDTGELFF
once | TRBJ2-2 | TRBV6-4 | - | TGTGCCAGCAGTGACTCGGCTAGCCGAGACACCGGGGAGCTGTTTTTT | CASSDSASRDTGELFF
- | TRBJ2-7 | TRBV28 | - | TGTGCCAGCAGACTTACAGGGCTTTCTTACCACGAGCAGTACTTC | CASRLTGLSYHEQYF
once | TRBJ2-1 | TRBV11-2 | - | TGTGCCAGCAGGGAGAGGGGTTTCTACAATGAGCAGTTCTTC | CASRERGFYNEQFF
- | TRBJ2-2 | TRBV7-2 | - | TGTGCCAGCAGCCCCTTCCGCGGGGGCCGGTCCGGGGAGCTGTTTTTT | CASSPFRGGRSGELFF
- | TRBJ2-7 | TRBV19 | - | TGTGCCACCGCGACTGCCTCCTACGAGCAGTACTTC | CATATASYEQYF
- | TRBJ2-1 | TRBV28 | - | TGTGCCAGCAACTCTAGGGACGGTGAGCAGTTCTTC | CASNSRDGEQFF
once | TRBJ2-1 | TRBV24-1 | - | TGTGCCACCAGTCTAGCAGACAATGAGCAGTTCTTC | CATSLADNEQFF
- | TRBJ2-7 | TRBV5-4 | TRBD2 | TGTGCCAGCACCCCAGCGGGAAAGTTCTACGAGCAGTACTTC | CASTPAGKFYEQYF
- | TRBJ1-1 | TRBV29-1 | - | TGCAGCGTTGAAGAGGGGGAAACAAGGGAAATAGCTTTCTTT | CSVEEGETREIAFF
- | TRBJ2-5 | TRBV5-6 | - | TGTGCCAGCAGCTTATGGACCGGATCTGGGGAAGAGACCCAGTACTTC | CASSLWTGSGEETQYF
- | TRBJ1-2 | TRBV6-5 | - | TGTGCCAGCACGGAGGCGGCGTACTATGGCTACACCTTC | CASTEAAYYGYTF
- | TRBJ2-5 | TRBV30 | - | TGTGCCTGGAGAATCACAGGGTCCATAGAGACCCAGTACTTC | CAWRITGSIETQYF
- | TRBJ2-3 | TRBV6-5 | - | TGTGCCAGCGTGGTGACACCCGGAGCAGATACGCAGTATTTT | CASVVTPGADTQYF
- | TRBJ2-7 | TRBV5-8 | TRBD2 | TGTGCCAGCAGGTTAGCGGGGGGGTACGAGCAGTACTTC | CASRLAGGYEQYF
- | TRBJ1-2 | TRBV24-1 | - | TGTGCCACCAGCGGTGAACGGGGTGGCTACACCTTC | CATSGERGGYTF
- | TRBJ2-5 | TRBV4-1 | - | TGCGCCAGCAGCCCCTACCAAGAGACCCAGTACTTC | CASSPYQETQYF
- | TRBJ1-2 | TRBV11-2 | - | TGTGCCAGCAGTAGTAGGCAGGGGCTAACCTATGGCTACACCTTC | CASSSRQGLTYGYTF
- | TRBJ1-2 | TRBV18 | TRBD1 | TGTGCCAGCTCACCACTAGGACAGGGGTCTAACTATGGCTACACCTTC | CASSPLGQGSNYGYTF
- | TRBJ1-2 | TRBV7-3 | - | TGTGCCAGCAGCTCATCCGGTTCCGCACGAGAATACTATGGCTACACCTTC | CASSSSGSAREYYGYTF
- | TRBJ1-2 | TRBV30 | TRBD1 | TGTGCCTGGAGTCCTAGGGACAGGGGCTTGCGTGGCTACACCTTC | CAWSPRDRGLRGYTF
once | TRBJ2-1 | TRBV10-3 | TRBD2 | TGTGCCATCAGTAAACCCGGGACTAGCGGGAACAATGAGCAGTTCTTC | CAISKPGTSGNNEQFF
once | TRBJ1-2 | TRBV27 | TRBD1 | TGTGCCAGCAGTATCTACTCAATCAACAGGGGACAGAGCTATGGCTACACCTTC | CASSIYSINRGQSYGYTF
- | TRBJ1-4 | TRBV18 | TRBD1 | TGTGCCAGCTCACACGACAGGGGAGAAAGTGAAAAACTGTTTTTT | CASSHDRGESEKLFF
- | TRBJ2-1 | TRBV28 | TRBD1 | TGTGCCAGCAGGACAGGGGGCGCCCATGGCTACAATGAGCAGTTCTTC | CASRTGGAHGYNEQFF
- | TRBJ2-7 | TRBV5-4 | - | TGTGCCAGCAGCTTTGACCCCGGATACGAGCAGTACTTC | CASSFDPGYEQYF
- | TRBJ2-3 | TRBV25-1 | - | TGTGCCAGCAGTGCTCAAACAGGAATCAGCACAGATACGCAGTATTTT | CASSAQTGISTDTQYF
- | TRBJ2-5 | TRBV30 | - | TGTGCCTGGAGAAGCCCCTTAGGGTTAACGGAGACCCAGTACTTC | CAWRSPLGLTETQYF
- | TRBJ2-6 | TRBV27 | - | TGTGCCAGCAGTCCCTCCGGGGCCAACGTCCTGACTTTC | CASSPSGANVLTF
- | TRBJ1-1 | TRBV20-1 | - | TGCAGTGCTAGATGGTCTGAAGCTTTCTTT | CSARWSEAFF
- | TRBJ1-1 | TRBV7-9 | TRBD1 | TGTGCCAGCAGGTCCTCAGGGGGCGCGAACACTGAAGCTTTCTTT | CASRSSGGANTEAFF
- | TRBJ2-1 | TRBV5-8 | TRBD2 | TGTGCCAGCAGCGCCCGACGACCACTGGGACTAGTGAAGGATGAGCAGTTCTTC | CASSARRPLGLVKDEQFF
- | TRBJ1-1 | TRBV5-4 | - | TGTGCCAGCAGCTTGGAGAGGGGGGTGAACACTGAAGCTTTCTTT | CASSLERGVNTEAFF
- | TRBJ2-5 | TRBV13 | TRBD2 | TGTGCCAGCAGCTTACCGGGGGGAGAGACCCAGTACTTC | CASSLPGGETQYF
- | TRBJ2-5 | TRBV18 | - | TGTGCCAGCTCAGGAACACAGGGTGGGGAGACCCAGTACTTC | CASSGTQGGETQYF
- | TRBJ2-1 | TRBV25-1 | - | TGTGCCAGCAGTGAATTCGGGGTGGAGTCCTACAATGAGCAGTTCTTC | CASSEFGVESYNEQFF
few | TRBJ2-1 | TRBV4-1 | TRBD1 | TGCGCCAGCAGCCAAGAAGAAGGGACAGGGAGCGGGTACAATGAGCAGTTCTTC | CASSQEEGTGSGYNEQFF
- | TRBJ1-2 | TRBV19 | - | TGTGCCAGTTTTCCGGCAACTGGGATTGGGGGGGCTGGCTACACCTTC | CASFPATGIGGAGYTF
- | TRBJ1-2 | TRBV28 | - | TGTGCCAGCAGTTTTCCTCGTCGTGGCTACACCTTC | CASSFPRRGYTF
- | TRBJ1-1 | TRBV9 | TRBD1 | TGTGCCAGCAGTCCTACCATTCCGGGACAGGGGAACACTGAAGCTTTCTTT | CASSPTIPGQGNTEAFF
- | TRBJ2-3 | TRBV5-1 | - | TGCGCCAGCAGCTTTAGATCTGGGGTTGGGACAGATACGCAGTATTTT | CASSFRSGVGTDTQYF
- | TRBJ2-7 | TRBV3-1/TRBV3-2 | - | TGTGCCAGCGGAAGTCATTCCGGCCCAGACGAGCAGTACTTC | CASGSHSGPDEQYF